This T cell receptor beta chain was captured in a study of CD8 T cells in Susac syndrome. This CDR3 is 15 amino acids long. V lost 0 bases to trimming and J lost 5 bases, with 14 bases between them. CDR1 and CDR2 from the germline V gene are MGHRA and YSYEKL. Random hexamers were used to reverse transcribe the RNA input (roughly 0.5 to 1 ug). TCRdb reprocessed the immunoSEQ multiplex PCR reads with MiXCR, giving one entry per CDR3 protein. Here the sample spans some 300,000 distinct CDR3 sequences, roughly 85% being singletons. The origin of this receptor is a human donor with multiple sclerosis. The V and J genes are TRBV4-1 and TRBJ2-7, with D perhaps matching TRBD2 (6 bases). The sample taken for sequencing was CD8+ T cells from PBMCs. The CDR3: CASSQDPAGGDEQYF. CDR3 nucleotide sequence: TGCGCCAGCAGCCAAGACCCGGCCGGGGGAGACGAGCAGTACTTC.